The text below deals with one T cell receptor beta chain. The sample originates from a study of human T cells and chemical hapten exposure. Whole-study context: Minor pooled library volume differences mainly drove per-sample TCR yield variation.

This sample's time point: patch test 1, 2 weeks after DPC sensitization. Treatment meaning: therapeutic diphenylcyclopropenone sensitization with weekly scalp DPC. CDR3 length: 13 residues. Between the trimmed V and J ends, which lost 6 bases and 6 bases, there was a span of 13 bases. Using its own MiXCR run on the RACE reads, TCRdb lists one record per CDR3 protein. The repertoire consists of roughly 74,000 distinct CDR3 sequences, with approximately 35% occurring once and the leading ten covering more than 7%. The chain combines TRBV12-3 or TRBV12-4 with TRBJ2-3; D tentatively fits TRBD1 or TRBD2 (5 bases each). This clonotype was sampled from a middle-aged man with alopecia areata. Some clones in this sample may be carry-over from other donors' samples. Sequencing was performed on whole blood, taken in connection with sensitization to the hapten diphenylcyclopropenone (DPC). CDR3 residues: CASSSSGPDTQYF. CDR3 nucleotides: TGTGCCAGCAGCTCATCGGGGCCTGATACGCAGTATTTT.